This T cell receptor (beta chain) was captured by sequencing in a study of cytomegalovirus exposure and HLA in healthy donors. Study at large: Samples from HLA-typed donors yielded around 79 million unique TCRs in an early data release.

To note about this clone: Its specificity is unknown.

Trimming took off 0 bases at V and 5 bases at J, with 13 bases between the two ends. The CDR3 is 15 residues long. The V gene's germline CDR1 is SGHDN and CDR2 FVKESK. Findings of the study overall: In a later analysis, compared with equally common non-associated chains, HLA-associated beta chains were more expanded. The study put under 200 TCR beta chains on its list as cytomegalovirus-associated.

In the PCR, 60 Vbeta and 13 Jbeta primers were used. Some clones are missing from TCRdb's copy, which holds only in-frame ones; the method was immunoSEQ multiplex PCR. The sample records some 65,000 clones, more than 75% being singletons. The source is a girl aged 5 to 17 in good health and CMV-seropositive. V and J are TRBV14 and TRBJ1-2, with a weak D call TRBD1 (5 bases). The specimen sequenced was PBMCs. This CDR3 is CASSQDWGQPYGYTF. The CDR3 DNA sequence: TGTGCCAGCAGCCAAGATTGGGGCCAGCCATATGGCTACACCTTC.